This TCR beta chain comes out of a study of cytomegalovirus exposure and HLA in healthy donors. Study summary: Both the approximately 120 validation repertoires and the 600 to 750 first-cohort repertoires used the same platform, as reported by a later analysis. General study results and limits: The classifier reportedly diagnosed cytomegalovirus status with high sensitivity and specificity. According to the study, 150 to 200 TCR beta chains were cytomegalovirus-associated.

Remarks on this clone: Its antigen is still unknown.

Germline values: CDR1 SEHNR, CDR2 FQNEAQ (reference sequence). The V end lost 6 bases, the J end lost 5 bases, and 14 bases lay between the germline ends. The CDR3 extends over 14 amino acids. Repertoires were generated with immunoSEQ multiplex PCR, while TCRdb's copy carries only in-frame clones and drops some. The sample lists 100,000 to 150,000 clones, about 90% occurring once. Separate from the roughly 720-subject first cohort, the approximately 120-subject validation cohort was the one that the donors belonged to. Input material: PBMCs. The TCR was taken from a man in his thirties or forties in good health and CMV-seronegative. J is TRBJ1-5 and V is TRBV7-9, with a tentative D call TRBD1 (6 bases). DNA of the CDR3: TGTGCCAGCAGATCAACAGGGAAGTATCAGCCCCAGCATTTT. It yields the protein CASRSTGKYQPQHF.